This T cell receptor (beta chain) was identified during a study of CD8 T cells in ankylosing spondylitis. This clonotype was counted only a few times. Its antigen remains unidentified. A quantitative 5'-RACE method, one with molecular barcodes, was used to make TCR beta libraries. TCRdb reprocessed the 5' RACE reads with MiXCR, giving one entry per CDR3 protein. There are around 340,000 distinct CDR3 sequences in the sample; roughly 22% occur only once, and about an eighth lies in the top ten. Findings and caveats of the study: In reactive arthritis synovial fluid and blood, some motif variants had been reported before. There was a TCR beta motif, made of 7 to 9 highly homologous variants, that appeared characteristic of ankylosing spondylitis blood. Disease-linked clones reportedly showed significant enrichment in matched ankylosing spondylitis synovial fluid.

The CDR3 runs 14 residues. V shed 1 base and J 8 bases; nucleotides not matched to a gene: 3. CDR1 is KGHDR and CDR2 is SFDVKD in the germline V gene. The TCR was taken from a male donor with ankylosing spondylitis or in good health (not recorded which). The V and J genes are TRBV24-1 and TRBJ2-1; the match to TRBD1 covers 8 bases. The specimen was blood, either unsorted or a sorted T cell fraction (not recorded which). In DNA, the CDR3 is TGTGCCACCAGTGATTTAGGGACAGGCCATGAGCAGTTCTTC. Amino acid sequence: CATSDLGTGHEQFF.